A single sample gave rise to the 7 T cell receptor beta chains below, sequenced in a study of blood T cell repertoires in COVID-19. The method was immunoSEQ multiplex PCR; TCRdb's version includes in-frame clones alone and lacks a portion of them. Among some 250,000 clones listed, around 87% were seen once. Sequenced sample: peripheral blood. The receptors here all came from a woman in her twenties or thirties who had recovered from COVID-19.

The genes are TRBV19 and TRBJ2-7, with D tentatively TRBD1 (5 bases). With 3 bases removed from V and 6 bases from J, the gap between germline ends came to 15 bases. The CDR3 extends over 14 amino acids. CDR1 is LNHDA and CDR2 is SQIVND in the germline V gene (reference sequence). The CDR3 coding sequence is TGTGCCAGTAGTATTCTCGACAGCCAGGGCGAGCAGTACTTC. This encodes CASSILDSQGEQYF.

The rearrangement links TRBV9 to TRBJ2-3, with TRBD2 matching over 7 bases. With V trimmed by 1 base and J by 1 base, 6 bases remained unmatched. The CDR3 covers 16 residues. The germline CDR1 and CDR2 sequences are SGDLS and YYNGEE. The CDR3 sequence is CASSVTSAFGTDTQYF. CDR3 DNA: TGTGCCAGCAGCGTAACTAGCGCTTTCGGCACAGATACGCAGTATTTT.

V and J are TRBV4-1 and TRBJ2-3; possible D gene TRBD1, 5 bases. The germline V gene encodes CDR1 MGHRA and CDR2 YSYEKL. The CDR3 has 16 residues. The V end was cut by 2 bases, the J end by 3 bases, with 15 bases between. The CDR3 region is CASSQIKGLGTDTQYF. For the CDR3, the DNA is TGCGCCAGCAGCCAAATAAAGGGGCTGGGAACAGATACGCAGTATTTT.

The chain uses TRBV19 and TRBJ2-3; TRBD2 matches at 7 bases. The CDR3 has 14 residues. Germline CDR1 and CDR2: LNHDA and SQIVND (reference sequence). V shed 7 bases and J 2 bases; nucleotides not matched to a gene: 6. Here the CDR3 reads CASTTGLVTDTQYF. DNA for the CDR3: TGTGCCAGTACCACAGGACTAGTCACAGATACGCAGTATTTT. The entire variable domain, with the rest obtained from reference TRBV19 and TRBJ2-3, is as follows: DGGITQSPKYLFRKEGQNVTLSCEQNLNHDAMYWYRQDPGQGLRLIYYSQIVNDFQKGDIAEGYSVSREKKESFPLTVTSAQKNPTAFYLCASTTGLVTDTQYFGPGTRLTVL.

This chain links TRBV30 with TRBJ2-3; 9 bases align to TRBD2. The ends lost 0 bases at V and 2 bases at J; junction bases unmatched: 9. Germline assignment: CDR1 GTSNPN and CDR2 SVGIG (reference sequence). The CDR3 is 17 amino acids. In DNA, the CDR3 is TGTGCCTGGAGTGTAGGGCGGGGGGGGCTACACACAGATACGCAGTATTTT. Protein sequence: CAWSVGRGGLHTDTQYF.

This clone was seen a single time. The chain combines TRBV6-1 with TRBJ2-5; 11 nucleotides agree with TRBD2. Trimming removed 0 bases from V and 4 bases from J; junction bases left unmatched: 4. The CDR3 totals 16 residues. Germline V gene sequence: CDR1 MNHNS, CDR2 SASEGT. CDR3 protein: CASSEASGGDPETQYF. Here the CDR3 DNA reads TGTGCCAGCAGTGAAGCTAGCGGGGGGGACCCAGAGACCCAGTACTTC.

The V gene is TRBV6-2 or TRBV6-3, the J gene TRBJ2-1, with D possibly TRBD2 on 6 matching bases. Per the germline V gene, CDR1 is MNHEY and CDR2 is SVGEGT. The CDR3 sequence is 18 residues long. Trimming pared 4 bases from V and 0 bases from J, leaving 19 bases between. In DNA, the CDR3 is TGTGCCAGCAGTTTCCCCCCCGGGAGTAGGAGCTCCTACAATGAGCAGTTCTTC. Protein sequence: CASSFPPGSRSSYNEQFF.